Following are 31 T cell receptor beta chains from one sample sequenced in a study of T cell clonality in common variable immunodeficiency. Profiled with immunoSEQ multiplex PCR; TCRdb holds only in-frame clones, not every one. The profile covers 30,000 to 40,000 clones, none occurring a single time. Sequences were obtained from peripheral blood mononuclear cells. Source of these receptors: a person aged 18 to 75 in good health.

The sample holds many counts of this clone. CDR3 sequence reads: CASSLGGTGTYEQYF. CDR3 DNA, as far as it was read: TGCGCCAGCAGCTTGGGAGGGACAGGTACTTACGAG. The chain recombines TRBV5-1 with TRBJ2-7; 8 nucleotides agree with TRBD1. The read finishes 3 residues shy of the CDR3 end, and the germline J gene is used to complete it. The germline V gene has CDR1 SGHRS and CDR2 YFSETQ. The CDR3 covers 15 residues. Unmatched junction bases numbered 6, after V lost 0 bases and J lost 4 bases.

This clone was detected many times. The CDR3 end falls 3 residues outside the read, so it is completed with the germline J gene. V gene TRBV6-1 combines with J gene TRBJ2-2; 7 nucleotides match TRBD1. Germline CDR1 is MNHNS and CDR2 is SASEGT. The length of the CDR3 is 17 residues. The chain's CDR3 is CASSEGKTGTVWEKLFF. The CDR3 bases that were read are TGTGCCAGCAGTGAAGGCAAGACTGGGACAGTCTGGGAAAAG.

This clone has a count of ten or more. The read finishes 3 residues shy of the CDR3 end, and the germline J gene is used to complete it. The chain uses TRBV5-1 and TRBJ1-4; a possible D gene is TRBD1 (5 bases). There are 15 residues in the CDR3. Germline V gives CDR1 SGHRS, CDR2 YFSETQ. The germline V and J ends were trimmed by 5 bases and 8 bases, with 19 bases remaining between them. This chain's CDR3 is CASSFQGLVQEKLFF. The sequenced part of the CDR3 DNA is TGCGCCAGCAGTTTCCAGGGATTGGTTCAGGAAAAA.

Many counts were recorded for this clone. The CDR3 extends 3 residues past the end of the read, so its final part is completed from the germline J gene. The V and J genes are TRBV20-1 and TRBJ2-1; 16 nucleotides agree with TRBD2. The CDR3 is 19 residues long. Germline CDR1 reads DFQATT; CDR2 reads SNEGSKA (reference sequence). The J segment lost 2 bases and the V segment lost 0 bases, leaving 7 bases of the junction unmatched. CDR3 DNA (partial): TGCAGTGCTAGAGATCCTGGGACTAGCGGGAGGGGGACCTACAATGAG. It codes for CSARDPGTSGRGTYNE. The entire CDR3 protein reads CSARDPGTSGRGTYNEQFF.

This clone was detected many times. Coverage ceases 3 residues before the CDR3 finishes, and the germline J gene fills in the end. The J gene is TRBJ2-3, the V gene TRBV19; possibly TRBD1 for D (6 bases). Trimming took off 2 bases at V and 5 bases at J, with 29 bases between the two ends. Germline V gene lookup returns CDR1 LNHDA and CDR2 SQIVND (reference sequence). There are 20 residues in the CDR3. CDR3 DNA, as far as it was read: TGTGCCAGTAGTATACCAGGGGCCGTTGGGCGGGCGGAAATCAAAGATACG. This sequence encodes CASSIPGAVGRAEIKDT. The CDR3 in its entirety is CASSIPGAVGRAEIKDTQYF.

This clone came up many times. The CDR3: CASSQEATGYTGELFF. The CDR3 bases that were read are TGTGCCAGCAGCCAAGAAGCAACAGGCTACACCGGGGAG. The rearrangement links TRBV14 to TRBJ2-2; possibly TRBD1 for D (5 bases). Coverage ceases 3 residues before the CDR3 finishes, and the germline J gene fills in the end. V lost 0 bases and J 3 bases, leaving 11 bases between the germline ends. Germline CDR1 SGHDN, CDR2 FVKESK. The CDR3 runs 16 residues.

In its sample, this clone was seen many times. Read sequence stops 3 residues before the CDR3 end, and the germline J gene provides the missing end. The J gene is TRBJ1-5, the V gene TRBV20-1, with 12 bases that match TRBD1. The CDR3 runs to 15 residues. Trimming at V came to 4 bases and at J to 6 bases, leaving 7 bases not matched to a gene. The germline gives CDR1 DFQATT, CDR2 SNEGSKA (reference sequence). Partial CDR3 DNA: TGCAGTGCTATGTCCCGGGACAGGGGGCGTCAGCCC. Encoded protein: CSAMSRDRGRQP. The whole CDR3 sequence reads CSAMSRDRGRQPQHF.

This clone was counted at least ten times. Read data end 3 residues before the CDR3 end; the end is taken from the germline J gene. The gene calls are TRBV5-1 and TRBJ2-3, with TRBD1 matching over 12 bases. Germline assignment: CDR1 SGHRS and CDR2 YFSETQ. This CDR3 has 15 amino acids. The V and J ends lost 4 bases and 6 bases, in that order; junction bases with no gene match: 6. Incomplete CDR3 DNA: TGCGCCAGCAGCCCCGGGGACAGGGGGCTTGATACG. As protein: CASSPGDRGLDT. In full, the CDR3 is CASSPGDRGLDTQYF.

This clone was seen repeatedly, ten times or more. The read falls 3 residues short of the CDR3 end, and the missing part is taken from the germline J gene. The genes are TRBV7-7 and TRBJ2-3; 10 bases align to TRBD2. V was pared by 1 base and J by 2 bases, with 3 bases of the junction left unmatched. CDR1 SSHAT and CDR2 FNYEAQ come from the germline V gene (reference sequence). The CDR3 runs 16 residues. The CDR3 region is CASSLGLAGATDTQYF. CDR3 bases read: TGTGCCAGCAGCTTAGGTCTAGCGGGAGCCACAGATACG.

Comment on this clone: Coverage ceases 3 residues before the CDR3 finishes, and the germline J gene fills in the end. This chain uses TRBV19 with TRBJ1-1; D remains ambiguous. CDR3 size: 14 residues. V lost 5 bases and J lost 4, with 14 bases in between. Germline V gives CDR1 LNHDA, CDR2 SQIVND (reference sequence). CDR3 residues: CASSLARGVTEAFF. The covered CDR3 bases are TGTGCCAGTAGTCTCGCACGCGGGGTCACTGAA.

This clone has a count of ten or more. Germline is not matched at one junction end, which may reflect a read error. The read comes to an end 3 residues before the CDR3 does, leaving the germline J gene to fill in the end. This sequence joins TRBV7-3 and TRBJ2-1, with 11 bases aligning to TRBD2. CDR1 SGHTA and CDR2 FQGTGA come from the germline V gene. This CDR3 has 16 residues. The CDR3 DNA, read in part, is TGTGCCAGCAGCTTAACCTCTAGCGGGAGGTACACTGAG. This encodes CASSLTSSGRYTE. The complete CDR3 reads CASSLTSSGRYTEQFF.

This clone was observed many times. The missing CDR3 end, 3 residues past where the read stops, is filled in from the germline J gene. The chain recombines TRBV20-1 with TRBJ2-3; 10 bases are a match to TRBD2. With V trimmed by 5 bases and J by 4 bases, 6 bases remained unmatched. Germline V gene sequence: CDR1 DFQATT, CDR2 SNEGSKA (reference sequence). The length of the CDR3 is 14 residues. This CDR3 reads CSAFTSGISDTQYF. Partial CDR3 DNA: TGCAGTGCTTTTACTAGCGGGATCTCAGATACG.

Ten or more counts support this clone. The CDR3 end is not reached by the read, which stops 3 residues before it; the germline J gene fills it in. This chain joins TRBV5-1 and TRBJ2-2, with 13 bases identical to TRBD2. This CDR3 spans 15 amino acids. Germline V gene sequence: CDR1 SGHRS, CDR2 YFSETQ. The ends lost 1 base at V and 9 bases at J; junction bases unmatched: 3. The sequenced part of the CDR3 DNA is TGCGCCAGCAGCTTGACTAGCGGGAGGGGCCGGGAG. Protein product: CASSLTSGRGRE. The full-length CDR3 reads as CASSLTSGRGRELFF.

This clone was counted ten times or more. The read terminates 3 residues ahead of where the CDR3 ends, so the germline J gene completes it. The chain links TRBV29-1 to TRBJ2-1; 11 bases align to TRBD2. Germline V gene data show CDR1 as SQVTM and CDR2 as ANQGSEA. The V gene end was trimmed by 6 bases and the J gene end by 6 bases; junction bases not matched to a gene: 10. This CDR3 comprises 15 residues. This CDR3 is CSVALLAGVPNEQFF. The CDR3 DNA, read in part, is TGCAGCGTCGCCTTACTAGCGGGAGTTCCCAATGAG.

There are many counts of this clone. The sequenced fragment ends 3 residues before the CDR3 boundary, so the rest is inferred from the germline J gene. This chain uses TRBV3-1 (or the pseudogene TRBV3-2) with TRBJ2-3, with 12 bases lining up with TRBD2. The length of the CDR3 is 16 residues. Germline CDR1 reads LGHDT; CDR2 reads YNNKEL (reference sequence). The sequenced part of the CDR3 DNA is TGTGCCAGCAGCCAAGCTAGCGGGAGGGCCCTATCGGCG. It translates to CASSQASGRALSA. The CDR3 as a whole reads CASSQASGRALSAQYF.

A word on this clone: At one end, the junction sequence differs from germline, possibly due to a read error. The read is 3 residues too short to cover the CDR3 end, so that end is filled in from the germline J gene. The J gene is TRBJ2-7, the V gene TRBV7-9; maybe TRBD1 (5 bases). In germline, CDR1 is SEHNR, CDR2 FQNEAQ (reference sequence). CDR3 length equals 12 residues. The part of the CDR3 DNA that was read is TGTTCCAGCAGCTTAGACAGATACGAG. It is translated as CSSSLDRYE. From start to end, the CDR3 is CSSSLDRYEQYF. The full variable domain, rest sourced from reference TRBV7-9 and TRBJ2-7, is DTGVSQNPRHKITKRGQNVTFRCDPISEHNRLYWYRQTLGQGPEFLTYFQNEAQLEKSRLLSDRFSAERPKGSFSTLEIQRTEQGDSAMYLCSSSLDRYEQYFGPGTRLTVT.

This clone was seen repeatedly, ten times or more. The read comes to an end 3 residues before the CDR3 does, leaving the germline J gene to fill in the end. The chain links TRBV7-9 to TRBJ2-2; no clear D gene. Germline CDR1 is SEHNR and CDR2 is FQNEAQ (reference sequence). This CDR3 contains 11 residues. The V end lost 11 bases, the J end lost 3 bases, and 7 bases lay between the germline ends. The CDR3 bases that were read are TGTGCCTTAGACTACACCGGGGAG. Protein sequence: CALDYTGE. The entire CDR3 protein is CALDYTGELFF.

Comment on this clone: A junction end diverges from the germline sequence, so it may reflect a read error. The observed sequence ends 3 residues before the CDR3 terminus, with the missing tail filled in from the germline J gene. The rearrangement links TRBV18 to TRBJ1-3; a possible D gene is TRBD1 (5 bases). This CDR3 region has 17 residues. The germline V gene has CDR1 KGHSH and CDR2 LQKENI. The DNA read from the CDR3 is TGTGCCAGCTCACCAAATCAACAGGTATCCTCTGGAGACACC. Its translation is CASSPNQQVSSGDT. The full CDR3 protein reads CASSPNQQVSSGDTIYF.

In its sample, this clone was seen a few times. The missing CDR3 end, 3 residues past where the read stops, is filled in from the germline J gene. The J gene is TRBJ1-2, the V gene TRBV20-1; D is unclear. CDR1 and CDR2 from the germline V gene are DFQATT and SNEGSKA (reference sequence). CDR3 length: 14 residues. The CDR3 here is CSARDYEDYNDYTF. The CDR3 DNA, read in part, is TGCAGTGCTAGGGACTACGAGGATTACAATGAC.

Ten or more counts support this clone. CDR3 bases read: TGTGCCACCAGTGGGGACATGGGCAATGAG. It specifies CATSGDMGNE. The entire CDR3 reads CATSGDMGNEQFF. The chain links TRBV24-1 to TRBJ2-1, with D perhaps TRBD1 (6 bases). The read ends 3 residues before the CDR3 terminus; that terminus is restored from the germline J gene. Looked up from germline, CDR1 is KGHDR and CDR2 is SFDVKD. The CDR3 contains 13 residues. Trimming pared 5 bases from V and 6 bases from J, leaving 10 bases between.

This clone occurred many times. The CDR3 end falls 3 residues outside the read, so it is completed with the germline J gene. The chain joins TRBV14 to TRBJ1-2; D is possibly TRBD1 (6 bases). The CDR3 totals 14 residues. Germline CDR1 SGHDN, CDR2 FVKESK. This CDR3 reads CASSSTGHQVGYTF. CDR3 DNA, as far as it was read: TGTGCCAGCAGCTCGACGGGACACCAAGTGGGC.

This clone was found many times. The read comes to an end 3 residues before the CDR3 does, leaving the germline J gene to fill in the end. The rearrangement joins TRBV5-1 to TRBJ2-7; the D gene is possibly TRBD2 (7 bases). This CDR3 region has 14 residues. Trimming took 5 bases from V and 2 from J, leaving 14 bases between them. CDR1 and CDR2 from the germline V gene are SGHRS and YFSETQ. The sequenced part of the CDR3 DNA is TGCGCCAGCAGACCGCGGGGGCAGACCTACGAG. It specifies CASRPRGQTYE. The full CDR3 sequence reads CASRPRGQTYEQYF. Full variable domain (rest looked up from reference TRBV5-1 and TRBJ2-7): KAGVTQTPRYLIKTRGQQVTLSCSPISGHRSVSWYQQTPGQGLQFLFEYFSETQRNKGNFPGRFSGRQFSNSRSEMNVSTLELGDSALYLCASRPRGQTYEQYFGPGTRLTVT.

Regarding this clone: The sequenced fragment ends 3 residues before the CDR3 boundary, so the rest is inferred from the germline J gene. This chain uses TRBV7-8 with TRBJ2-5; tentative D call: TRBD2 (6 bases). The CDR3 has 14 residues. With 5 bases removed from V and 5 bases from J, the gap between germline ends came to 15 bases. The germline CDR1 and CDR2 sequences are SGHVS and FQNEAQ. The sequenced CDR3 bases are TGTGCCAGCAGCCCGGCGACTAGTGGGGAGACC. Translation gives CASSPATSGET. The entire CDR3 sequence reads CASSPATSGETQYF.

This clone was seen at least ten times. CDR3 sequence: CASSPGDTSGSYNEQFF. CDR3 bases read: TGTGCCAGCAGTCCTGGGGACACTAGCGGGAGTTACAATGAG. This sequence joins TRBV28 and TRBJ2-1, with 11 bases identical to TRBD2. The sequenced fragment ends 3 residues before the CDR3 boundary, so the rest is inferred from the germline J gene. Germline CDR1 and CDR2: MDHEN and SYDVKM. Germline trimming cut 5 bases from V and 4 bases from J; bases unmatched to any gene: 10. The CDR3 has 17 residues.

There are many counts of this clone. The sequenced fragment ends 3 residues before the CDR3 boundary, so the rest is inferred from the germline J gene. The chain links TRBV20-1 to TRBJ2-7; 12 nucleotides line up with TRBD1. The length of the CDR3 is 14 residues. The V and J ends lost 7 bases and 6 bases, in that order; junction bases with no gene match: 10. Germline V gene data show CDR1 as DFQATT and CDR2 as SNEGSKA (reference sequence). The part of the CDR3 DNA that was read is TGCAGTGGAGCCCCCGGGACAGGGGGCGTCGAG. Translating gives CSGAPGTGGVE. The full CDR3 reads CSGAPGTGGVEQYF.

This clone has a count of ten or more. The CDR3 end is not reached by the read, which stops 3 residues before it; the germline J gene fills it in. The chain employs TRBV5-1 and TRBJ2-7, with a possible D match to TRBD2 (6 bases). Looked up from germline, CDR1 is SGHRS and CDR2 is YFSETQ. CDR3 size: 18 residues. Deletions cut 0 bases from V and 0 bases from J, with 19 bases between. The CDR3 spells CASSLGPSRRGSSYEQYF. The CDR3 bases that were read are TGCGCCAGCAGCTTGGGGCCTTCTCGGAGGGGCTCCTCCTACGAG.

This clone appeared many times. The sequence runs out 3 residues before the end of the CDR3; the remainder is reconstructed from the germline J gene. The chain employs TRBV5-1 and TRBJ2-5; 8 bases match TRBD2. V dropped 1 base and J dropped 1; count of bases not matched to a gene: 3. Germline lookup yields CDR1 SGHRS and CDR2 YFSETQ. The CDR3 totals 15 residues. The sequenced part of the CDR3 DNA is TGCGCCAGCAGCTTGCAGGCGGGGGGCCAAGAGACC. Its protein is CASSLQAGGQET. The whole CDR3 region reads CASSLQAGGQETQYF.

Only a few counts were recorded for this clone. The part of the CDR3 DNA that was read is TGTGCCTCCTCAGGGGCGGACGCCGCGGTGTCC. Protein: CASSGADAAVS. The entire CDR3 reads CASSGADAAVSYTF. The chain is built from TRBV30 and TRBJ1-2; D possibly corresponds to TRBD1 (6 bases). The read ends 3 residues before the CDR3 terminus; that terminus is restored from the germline J gene. There are 14 residues in the CDR3. Per the germline V gene, CDR1 is GTSNPN and CDR2 is SVGIG (reference sequence). Combining the CDR3 with reference TRBV30 and TRBJ1-2 gives the whole variable domain SQTIHQWPATLVQPVGSPLSLECTVEGTSNPNLYWYRQAAGRGLQLLFYSVGIGQISSEVPQNLSASRPQDRQFILSSKKLLLSDSGFYLCASSGADAAVSYTFGSGTRLTVV.

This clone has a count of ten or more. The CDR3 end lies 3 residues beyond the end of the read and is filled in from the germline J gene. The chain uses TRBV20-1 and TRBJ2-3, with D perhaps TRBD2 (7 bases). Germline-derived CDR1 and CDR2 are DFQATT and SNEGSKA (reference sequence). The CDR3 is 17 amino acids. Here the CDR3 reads CSASQWGGRGWNQPQYF. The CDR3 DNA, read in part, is TGCAGTGCTAGTCAATGGGGGGGGCGGGGCTGGAATCAGCCG.

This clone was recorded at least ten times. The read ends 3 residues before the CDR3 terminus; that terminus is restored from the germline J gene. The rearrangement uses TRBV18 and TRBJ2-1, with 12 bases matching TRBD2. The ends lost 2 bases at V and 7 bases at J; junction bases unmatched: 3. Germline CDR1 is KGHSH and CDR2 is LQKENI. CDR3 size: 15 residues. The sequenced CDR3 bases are TGTGCCAGCTCACCAACTAGCGGGAGGAGGAATGAG. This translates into CASSPTSGRRNE. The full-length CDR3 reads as CASSPTSGRRNEQFF.

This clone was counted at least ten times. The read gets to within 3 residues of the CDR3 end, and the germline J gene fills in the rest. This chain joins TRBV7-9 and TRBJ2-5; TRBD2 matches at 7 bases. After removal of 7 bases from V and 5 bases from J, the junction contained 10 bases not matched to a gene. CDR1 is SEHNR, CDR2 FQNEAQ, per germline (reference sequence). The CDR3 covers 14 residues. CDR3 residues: CASTPRGGYETQYF. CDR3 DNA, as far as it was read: TGTGCCAGCACCCCCCGGGGAGGGTACGAGACC.